Sequencing of this TCR beta chain was carried out in a study of blood T cell repertoires in COVID-19 (dated by TCRdb to 2018 to 2020). With respect to the entire study: ImmuneRACE Cohort 3 recovered participants were defined by two consecutive negative NP/OP PCR tests, healthcare professional clearance, or symptom resolution. Where available, HLA class I and class II types were obtained from metadata supplied by the sample provider rather than from assay-based typing. Deeply sampled blood TCRbeta repertoires from subjects exposed to, actively infected with, or recovered from COVID-19 were included in the dataset. Samples were obtained from the ongoing ImmuneRACE study (first 160 participants) and from approximately 1,200 subjects provided by 6 global collaborators. The sample metadata nearly always contained a de-identified subject ID, COVID-19 status, age in years and sex. The prospective study material was composed of cDNA or gDNA derived from T cells, B-cell-depleted T cells, or PBMCs. Samples from collaborators originated in the United States, Italy and Spain and spanned both the acute and convalescent phases of COVID-19. The repertoires were released in a freely available public database intended as a resource for research on the immune response to SARS-CoV-2. The paper's findings and limits, for the study overall: Clinical and demographic metadata were provided uncurated, with the amount varying by source and participant.

Participants in the prospective study were aged roughly 18 to 89 years, lived in more than 20 United States geographic areas, and enrolled through a virtual design. Cohort assignment in the prospective study relied on participant-reported clinical history from a screening survey and a study questionnaire. In the prospective study, mobile phlebotomists collected whole blood, serum and a nasopharyngeal or oropharyngeal swab from each participant. Prospective study participants could optionally give additional blood draws and questionnaires over an approximately two-month period. Before DNA extraction, blood samples from the prospective study were shipped at room temperature or frozen. TCRbeta CDR3 regions were amplified from genomic DNA using the immunoSEQ Assay, a bias-controlled multiplex PCR. The source study handled its data this way. Nucleated cell counts per sample were estimated from amplification of reference gene primers within the assay. Sequence reads were collapsed and filtered to measure the absolute abundance of every unique TCRbeta CDR3 rearrangement. For each sample, productive Simpson clonality was calculated as the square root of Simpson's diversity index over productive rearrangements. TCRdb retrieved this table from immuneACCESS and kept in-frame rearrangements only. Not all clones are present; in checked studies, unresolved V genes account for under half, and no reason is known for the remainder. V, J and clone size reflect that table, while D and trimming were determined from the DNA. The sample table shows more than 200,000 clones, and about nine tenths are seen once. Clones ranked in the top ten supply 7% to 8.5% of the sample.

After removal of 2 bases from V and 1 base from J, the junction retains 6 bases not matched to a gene. Taken from cysteine to phenylalanine, the CDR3 has 16 residues. Only CDR3 DNA remains: 48 bases, in frame from the first base. CDR1 is given as SGHRS and CDR2 as YFSETQ, both from the germline V gene. This clone was observed a few times. What this receptor recognizes is not known. No much larger clone exists at a distance of one base, and base qualities are not known. The clonotype originates from a man younger than 40 in a cohort exposed to, infected with or recovered from COVID-19 (not recorded which). The V gene is TRBV5-1 and the J gene is TRBJ1-5, with TRBD1 matching 7 junction bases. Sequencing input: PBMCs or T cells enriched from blood (not recorded which). The sequenced DNA is TGCGCCAGCAGCTTAGATCCGGGACAGAGCAATCAGCCCCAGCATTTT. This codes for CASSLDPGQSNQPQHF.